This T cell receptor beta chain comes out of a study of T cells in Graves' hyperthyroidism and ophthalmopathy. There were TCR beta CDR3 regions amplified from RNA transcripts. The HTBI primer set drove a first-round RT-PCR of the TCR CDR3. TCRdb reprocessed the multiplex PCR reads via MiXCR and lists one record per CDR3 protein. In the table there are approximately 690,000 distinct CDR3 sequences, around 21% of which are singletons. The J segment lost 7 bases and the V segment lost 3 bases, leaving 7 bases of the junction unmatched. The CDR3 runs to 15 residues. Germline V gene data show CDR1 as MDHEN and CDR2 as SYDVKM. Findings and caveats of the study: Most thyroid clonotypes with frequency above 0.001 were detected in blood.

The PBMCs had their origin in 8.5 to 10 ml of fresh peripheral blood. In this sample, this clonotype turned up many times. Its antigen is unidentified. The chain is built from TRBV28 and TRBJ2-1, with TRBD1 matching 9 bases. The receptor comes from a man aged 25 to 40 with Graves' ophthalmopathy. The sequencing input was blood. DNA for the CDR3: TGTGCCAGCAGTTTGGGACAGGGAAGCTCGAATGAGCAGTTCTTC. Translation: CASSLGQGSSNEQFF.